These T cell receptor beta chains were read from a single sample in a study of blood T cell repertoires in COVID-19. Sequencing used immunoSEQ multiplex PCR; TCRdb keeps in-frame clones, though not all of them. The sample holds about 140,000 clones, roughly 79% seen once. Sequencing was performed on peripheral blood. All receptors derive from a man in his forties or fifties with active or convalescent COVID-19. The CDR3 runs from the conserved cysteine through the conserved F or W. D genes are given only for firm matches. Size is omitted from some rows. Given values are once, few, many or a class for expanded clones.

TRBV11-3	few	TRBJ1-5	.	CASSFDRYYSNQPQHF	TGTGCCAGCAGCTTCGACAGGTACTATAGCAATCAGCCCCAGCATTTT
TRBV2	.	TRBJ2-7	TRBD1	CASRGQGTVEQYF	TGTGCCAGCAGAGGACAGGGTACTGTCGAGCAGTACTTC
TRBV27	once	TRBJ1-5	TRBD1	CASSIGTGYQPQHF	TGTGCCAGCAGTATCGGGACAGGGTATCAGCCCCAGCATTTT
TRBV6-5	once	TRBJ1-1	.	CASKRGMNTEAFF	TGTGCCAGCAAAAGGGGTATGAACACTGAAGCTTTCTTT
TRBV6-5	few	TRBJ2-5	TRBD1	CASSTGGTQYF	TGTGCCAGCAGTACAGGGGGGACCCAGTACTTC
TRBV21-1	.	TRBJ2-1	.	CASSKERQGIHEQFF	TGTGCCAGCAGCAAAGAGAGACAGGGGATCCATGAGCAGTTCTTC
TRBV24-1	.	TRBJ2-3	.	CATSEPWPSTDTQYF	TGTGCCACCAGTGAACCATGGCCTAGCACAGATACGCAGTATTTT
TRBV11-3	.	TRBJ1-1	TRBD1	CASSLNRGNTEAFF	TGTGCCAGCAGCCTAAACAGGGGAAACACTGAAGCTTTCTTT
TRBV5-1	few	TRBJ2-6	.	CASSSLTEGANVLTF	TGCGCCAGCAGCTCCCTGACTGAGGGGGCCAACGTCCTGACTTTC
TRBV3-1/TRBV3-2	.	TRBJ2-1	TRBD2	CASSQAGLVWFF	TGTGCCAGCAGCCAAGCTGGACTAGTTTGGTTCTTC
TRBV7-2	.	TRBJ1-2	.	CASSLGSGVGYGYTF	TGTGCCAGCAGCTTAGGAAGCGGGGTGGGCTATGGCTACACCTTC
TRBV19	.	TRBJ2-1	TRBD2	CASSSGVAGGWGEQFF	TGTGCCAGCTCAAGTGGAGTAGCGGGAGGGTGGGGTGAGCAGTTCTTC
TRBV7-3	.	TRBJ1-2	TRBD1	CASSFQGARGYTF	TGTGCCAGCAGCTTTCAGGGGGCGCGGGGCTACACCTTC
TRBV7-9	.	TRBJ2-5	TRBD2	CASSSGLAGDQETQYF	TGTGCCAGCAGCTCCGGACTAGCGGGAGACCAAGAGACCCAGTACTTC
TRBV7-3	.	TRBJ2-1	.	CASSTRQGRANEQFF	TGTGCCAGCAGCACCCGACAGGGGAGGGCCAATGAGCAGTTCTTC
TRBV6-5	.	TRBJ2-1	.	CASSYLGGSSYNEQFF	TGTGCCAGCAGTTACTTAGGCGGGTCTTCCTACAATGAGCAGTTCTTC
TRBV7-3	.	TRBJ2-5	TRBD1	CASSSQGARETQYF	TGTGCCAGCAGCTCACAGGGGGCGCGGGAGACCCAGTACTTC
TRBV9	.	TRBJ2-7	.	CASSFGSTTTYEQYF	TGTGCCAGCAGCTTTGGATCGACAACCACCTACGAGCAGTACTTC
TRBV19	.	TRBJ2-5	TRBD1	CASSPGQGAWETQYF	TGTGCCAGTAGTCCGGGACAGGGGGCGTGGGAGACCCAGTACTTC
TRBV19	.	TRBJ1-3	.	CASSIDPVSSGNTIYF	TGTGCCAGTAGTATAGATCCAGTAAGCTCTGGAAACACCATATATTTT
TRBV7-6	.	TRBJ1-1	.	CASSLRRDLNTEAFF	TGTGCCAGCAGCTTAAGGAGGGACCTGAACACTGAAGCTTTCTTT
TRBV28	few	TRBJ2-7	.	CASSPQSYEQYF	TGTGCCAGCAGTCCCCAGTCCTACGAGCAGTACTTC
TRBV11-3	.	TRBJ2-7	TRBD1	CASSPPGDSYEQYF	TGTGCCAGCAGCCCCCCTGGGGACAGCTACGAGCAGTACTTC
TRBV6-1	.	TRBJ1-1	.	CASSEIIRVTEAFF	TGTGCCAGCAGTGAAATTATACGGGTGACTGAAGCTTTCTTT
TRBV11-2	.	TRBJ2-1	.	CASSLVVLAEGDEQFF	TGTGCCAGCAGCTTAGTAGTGCTAGCGGAGGGGGATGAGCAGTTCTTC
TRBV29-1	.	TRBJ1-1	TRBD1	CSADRGLRNTEAFF	TGCAGCGCCGACAGGGGGCTACGGAACACTGAAGCTTTCTTT
TRBV27	.	TRBJ1-4	TRBD1	CASSAQGDEKLFF	TGTGCCAGCAGTGCACAGGGGGACGAAAAACTGTTTTTT
TRBV5-1	.	TRBJ2-5	TRBD1	CASSLGTGGLLETQYF	TGCGCCAGCAGCTTGGGGACAGGGGGCTTGTTGGAGACCCAGTACTTC
TRBV4-1	.	TRBJ2-3	TRBD2	CASSQELIAGVGATDTQYF	TGCGCCAGCAGCCAAGAGTTAATAGCGGGAGTAGGGGCCACAGATACGCAGTATTTT
TRBV27	.	TRBJ1-1	.	CASRTGENTEAFF	TGTGCCAGCAGAACAGGCGAGAACACTGAAGCTTTCTTT
TRBV3-1/TRBV3-2	.	TRBJ1-2	TRBD1	CASAKRGQSYYGYTF	TGTGCCAGCGCGAAGAGGGGACAGAGTTACTATGGCTACACCTTC
TRBV27	.	TRBJ2-2	TRBD2	CASTVSGRTNTGELFF	TGTGCCAGCACGGTTAGCGGGAGAACGAACACCGGGGAGCTGTTTTTT
TRBV7-9	.	TRBJ2-1	TRBD1	CASSLAPGQGFEQFF	TGTGCCAGCAGCTTAGCCCCGGGACAGGGATTTGAGCAGTTCTTC
TRBV5-4	few	TRBJ2-2	.	CASSLEGPADRELFF	TGTGCCAGCAGCTTGGAAGGTCCGGCAGACAGGGAGCTGTTTTTT
TRBV30	.	TRBJ1-2	.	CAWGARGGYTF	TGTGCCTGGGGCGCCCGCGGCGGCTACACCTTC